The entry that follows covers one TCR beta chain sequence. This clonotype was detected a few times. Its antigen is not yet known. Qualities for individual bases were not recorded, and no much larger clone is one base off. The data originate from a study of vaccination and CD4 T cells after COVID-19 (dated 2022 in TCRdb). Background on the whole study: In the convalescent cohort there were six males and four females, among whom were two Hispanic individuals, seven Caucasians, two Asians and one multiracial person. Participants received two doses of either the Pfizer-BioNTech BNT162b2 vaccine (n=8) or the Moderna mRNA-1273 vaccine (n=2). Post-COVID blood samples were collected from convalescent patients a median of approximately 93 days after diagnosis, with a range of roughly 35 to 170 days. Post-vaccine blood samples were collected a median of about 69 days after the second vaccine dose, ranging from roughly 13 to 250 days. Culture stimuli were overlapping spike peptide pools from SARS-CoV-2 and from the common cold coronaviruses HCoV-NL63, HCoV-OC43 and HCoV-229E. As controls, cultures received a CEFX viral epitope pool (the positive control), an HIV-1 Nef peptide pool (the negative control), or no peptide at all. In ten to eleven COVID-19 convalescent patients and a handful of infection-naive healthy vaccine recipients, researchers compared the spike-specific CD4+ TCR repertoire from before mRNA vaccination with the repertoire from after. Memory CD4+ T cell crossreactivity between SARS-CoV-2 and common cold coronavirus spike proteins was assessed at the TCR clonotype level in an earlier paper using these donors.

The sample's treatment or condition label, decoded: roughly 11-day PBMC culture with coronavirus spike peptide pools or control peptides (ViraFEST assay). CD4+ T cells from unexposed donors were collected before the COVID-19 pandemic (2011-2018). To expand antigen-specific T cells with peptide pools and then pick out the expanded clonotypes through TCR sequencing, the study relied on the ViraFEST assay. Around 2 million PBMCs per well were cultured in IMDM with roughly 5.5% human AB serum and approximately 10 IU/ml IL-2, plus 10 ug/ml peptide pools. On days 3 and 7, half of the culture medium was replaced with fresh IL-2-containing medium. CD4+ T cells were isolated after less than twelve days of culture through negative selection using the EasySep CD4+ T cell isolation kit. As cell number allowed, CD4+ T cells from unexposed donors were tested for reactivity to SARS-CoV-2 S and N and to four common cold coronavirus spike pools. Ficoll-Paque Plus gradient centrifugation was used to isolate PBMCs from whole blood, and the isolated PBMCs were then either used fresh or cryopreserved at -140C. Culture conditions were generally each tested in triplicate wells. Leukapheresis product for the unexposed donors was bought commercially.

The CDR3 spans 14 residues, from the cysteine through the phenylalanine. Only the CDR3 part of the read is kept: 42 bases, read in frame from the first base. CDR1 and CDR2 were assigned from the germline V gene (reference sequence) as DFQATT and SNEGSKA. The junction shows trimming of 0 bases on V and 0 bases on J, plus 8 bases between the germline ends. Here is what the overall study found, with its caveats: The median number of SARS-CoV-2-reactive clonotypes rose from 21 after infection to roughly 38 after vaccination, but the change was not significant. Among the post-vaccine SARS-CoV-2-reactive clones in convalescent patients, a median approximately 90% showed up only after vaccination, which suggests vaccine-specific priming. The study included relatively few convalescent patients and did not analyze early timepoints after natural infection. In convalescent patients, nearly all vaccine-specific clones (304 of 307) were found to be mono-reactive for SARS-CoV-2 spike rather than cross-reactive with common cold coronaviruses.

Receptor amplification or capture employed PCR. DNA from cultured CD4+ T cells was subjected to TCR sequencing with the Oncomine TCR Beta short-read assay at the Johns Hopkins FTIC core. Genomic DNA was extracted from the cultured CD4+ T cells with the QIAamp micro DNA kit. Oncomine TCR Beta libraries from cultured CD4+ T cells were pooled with unique dual indexes and sequenced on an Illumina iSeq 100. The source study handled its data this way. Non-productive sequences were filtered out, and CDR3s that did not start with C, did not end with F or W, or were shorter than 7 amino acids were discarded. The MANAFEST web application was used to identify antigen-specific clonotypes by comparing peptide-stimulated wells against reference wells and other culture wells. Positive clones required FDR below 0.05, an odds ratio above 5, and productive frequency above 0.1% in at least two of three replicate wells. Cross-reactive clonotypes were defined as significantly expanded in both SARS-CoV-2 spike wells and at least one common cold coronavirus spike condition. Levenshtein distances (stringdist) and unrooted phylogenetic trees (ape) in R version 3.6.1 were used to assess CDR3 homology. TCRdb reworked the public reads: Q25 trimming with fastp, MiXCR clone assembly, productive beta chains retained. One record per CDR3 amino acid sequence lists the most common genes and DNA. The V and J calls follow TCRdb's processing rather than the paper's. The sample table holds approximately 8,800 distinct CDR3 sequences, of which approximately 41% were seen once. The top ten clones comprise about 19% of the sample.

The sample was CD4+ T cells from blood, cultured in vitro. The source of this sequence is a human donor in good health. The rearrangement combines TRBV20-1 with TRBJ1-1, with the D gene not clear enough to name. The CDR3 region reads CSARDLRLNTEAFF. The base sequence is TGCAGTGCTAGAGATTTGAGGTTGAACACTGAAGCTTTCTTT.